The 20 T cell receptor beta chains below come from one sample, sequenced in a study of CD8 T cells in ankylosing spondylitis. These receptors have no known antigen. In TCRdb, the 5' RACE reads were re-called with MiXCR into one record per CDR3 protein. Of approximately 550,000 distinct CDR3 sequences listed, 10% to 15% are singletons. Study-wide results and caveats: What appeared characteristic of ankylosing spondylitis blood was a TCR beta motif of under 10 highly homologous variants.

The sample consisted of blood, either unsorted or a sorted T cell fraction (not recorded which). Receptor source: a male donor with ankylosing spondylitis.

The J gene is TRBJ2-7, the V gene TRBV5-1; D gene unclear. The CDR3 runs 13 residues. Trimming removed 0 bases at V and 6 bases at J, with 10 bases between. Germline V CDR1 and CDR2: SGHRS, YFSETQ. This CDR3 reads CASSLDGLGEQYV. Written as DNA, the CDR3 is TGCGCCAGCAGCTTGGACGGTTTGGGCGAGCAGTACGTC.

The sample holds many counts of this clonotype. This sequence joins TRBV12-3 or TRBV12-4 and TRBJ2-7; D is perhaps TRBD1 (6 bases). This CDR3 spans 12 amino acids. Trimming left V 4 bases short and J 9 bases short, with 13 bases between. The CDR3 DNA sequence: TGTGCCAGCAGTTCCCTAGGACAGCCGCAGTACTTC. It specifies CASSSLGQPQYF.

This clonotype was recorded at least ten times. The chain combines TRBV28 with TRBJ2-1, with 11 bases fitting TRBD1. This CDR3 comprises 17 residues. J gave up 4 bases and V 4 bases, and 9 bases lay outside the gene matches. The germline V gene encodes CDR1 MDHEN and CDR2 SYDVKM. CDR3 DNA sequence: TGTGCCAGCAGTTCTTTTGGACAGGGGGCGGGATACAATGAGCAGTTCTTC. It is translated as CASSSFGQGAGYNEQFF.

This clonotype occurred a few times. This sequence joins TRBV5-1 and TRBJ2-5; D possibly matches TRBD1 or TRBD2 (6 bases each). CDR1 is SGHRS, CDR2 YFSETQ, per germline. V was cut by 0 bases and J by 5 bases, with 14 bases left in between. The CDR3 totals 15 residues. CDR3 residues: CASSLVGGLAETQYF. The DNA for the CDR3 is TGCGCCAGCAGCTTGGTAGGGGGGTTGGCGGAGACCCAGTACTTC.

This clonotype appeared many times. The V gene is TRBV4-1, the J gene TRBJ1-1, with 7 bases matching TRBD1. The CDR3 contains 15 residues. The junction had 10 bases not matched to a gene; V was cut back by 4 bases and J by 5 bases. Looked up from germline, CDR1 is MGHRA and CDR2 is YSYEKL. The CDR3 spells CASSPPIQGWTEAFF. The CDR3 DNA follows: TGCGCCAGCAGCCCTCCTATACAGGGGTGGACTGAAGCTTTCTTT.

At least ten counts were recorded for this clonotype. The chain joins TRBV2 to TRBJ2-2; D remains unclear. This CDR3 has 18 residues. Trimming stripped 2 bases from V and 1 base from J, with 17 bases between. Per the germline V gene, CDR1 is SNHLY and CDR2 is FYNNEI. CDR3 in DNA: TGTGCCAGCAGTGAAAACCCCCTTGCTTGGGGGAACACCGGGGAGCTGTTTTTT. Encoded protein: CASSENPLAWGNTGELFF.

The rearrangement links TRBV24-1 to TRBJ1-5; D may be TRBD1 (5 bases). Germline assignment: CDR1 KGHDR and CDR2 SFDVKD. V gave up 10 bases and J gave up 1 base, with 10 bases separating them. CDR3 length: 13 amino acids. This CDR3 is CATGGESNQPQHF. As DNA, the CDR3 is TGTGCCACGGGGGGAGAGAGCAATCAGCCCCAGCATTTT.

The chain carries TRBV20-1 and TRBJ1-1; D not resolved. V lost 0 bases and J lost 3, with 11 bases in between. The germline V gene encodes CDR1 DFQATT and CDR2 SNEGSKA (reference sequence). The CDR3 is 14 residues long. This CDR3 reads CSAREGGSDTEAFF. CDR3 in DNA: TGCAGTGCTAGAGAGGGCGGGTCGGACACTGAAGCTTTCTTT.

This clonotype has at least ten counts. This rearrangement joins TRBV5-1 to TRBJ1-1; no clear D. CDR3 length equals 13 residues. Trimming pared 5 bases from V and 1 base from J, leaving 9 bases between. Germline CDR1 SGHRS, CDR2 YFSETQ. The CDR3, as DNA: TGCGCCAGCAGGGAACGGGAGAACACTGAAGCTTTCTTT. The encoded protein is CASRERENTEAFF.

The CDR3 sequence: CALGRGAYEQYV. DNA of the CDR3: TGTGCCCTCGGAAGGGGCGCCTACGAGCAGTACGTC. This sequence joins TRBV6-1 and TRBJ2-7; TRBD1 is a possible D gene (5 bases). Trimming left V 11 bases short and J 2 bases short, with 13 bases between. There are 12 residues in the CDR3. Germline values: CDR1 MNHNS, CDR2 SASEGT.

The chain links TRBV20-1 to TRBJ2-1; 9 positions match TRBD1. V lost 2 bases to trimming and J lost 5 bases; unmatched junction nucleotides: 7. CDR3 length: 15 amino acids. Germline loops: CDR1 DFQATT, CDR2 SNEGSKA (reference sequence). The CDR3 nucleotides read TGCAGTGCTAGACCCGGGACAGGGCCCAACAATGAGCAGTTCTTC. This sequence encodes CSARPGTGPNNEQFF.

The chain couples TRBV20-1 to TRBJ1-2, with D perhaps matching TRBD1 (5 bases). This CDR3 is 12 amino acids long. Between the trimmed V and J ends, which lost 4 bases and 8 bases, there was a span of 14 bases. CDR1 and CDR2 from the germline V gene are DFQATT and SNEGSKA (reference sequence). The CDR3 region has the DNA TGCAGTGCTAAGTCTGAGGGGCTCGGCTACACCTTC. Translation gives CSAKSEGLGYTF.

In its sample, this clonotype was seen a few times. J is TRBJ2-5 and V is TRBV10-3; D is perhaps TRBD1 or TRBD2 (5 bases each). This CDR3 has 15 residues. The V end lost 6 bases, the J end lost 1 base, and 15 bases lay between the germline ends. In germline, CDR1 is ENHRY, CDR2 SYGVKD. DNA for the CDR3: TGTGCCATCAGCCGGGACCCCAGTTCCCAAGAGACCCAGTACTTC. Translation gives CAISRDPSSQETQYF.

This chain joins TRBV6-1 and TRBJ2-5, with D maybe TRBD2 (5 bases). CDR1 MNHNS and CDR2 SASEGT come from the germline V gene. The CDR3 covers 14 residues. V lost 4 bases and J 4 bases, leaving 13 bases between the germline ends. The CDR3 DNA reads TGTGCCAGCAGTGCCCTAGCAGGTACAGAGACCCAGTACTTC. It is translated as CASSALAGTETQYF.

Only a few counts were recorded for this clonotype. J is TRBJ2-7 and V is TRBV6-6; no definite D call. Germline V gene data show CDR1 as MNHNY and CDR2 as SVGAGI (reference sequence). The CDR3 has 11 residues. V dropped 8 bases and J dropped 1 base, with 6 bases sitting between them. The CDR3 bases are TGTGCCAGCGCGGAGTCCTACGAGCAGTACTTC. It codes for CASAESYEQYF.

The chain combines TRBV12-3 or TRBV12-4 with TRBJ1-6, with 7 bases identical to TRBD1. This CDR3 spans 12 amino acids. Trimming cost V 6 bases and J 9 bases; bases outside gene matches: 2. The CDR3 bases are TGTGCCAGCAGGCACAGGGGTTCACCCCTCCACTTT. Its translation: CASRHRGSPLHF.

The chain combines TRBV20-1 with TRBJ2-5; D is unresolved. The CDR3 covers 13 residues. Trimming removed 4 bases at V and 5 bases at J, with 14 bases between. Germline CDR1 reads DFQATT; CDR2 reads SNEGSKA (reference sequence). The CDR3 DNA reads TGCAGTGCTACGACCGGGCCCCGGGAGACCCAGTACTTC. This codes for CSATTGPRETQYF.

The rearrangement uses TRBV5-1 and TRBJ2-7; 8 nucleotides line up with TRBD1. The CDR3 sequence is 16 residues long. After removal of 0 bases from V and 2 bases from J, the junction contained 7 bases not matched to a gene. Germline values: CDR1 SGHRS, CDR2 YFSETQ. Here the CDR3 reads CASSLGPGTGTYEQYF. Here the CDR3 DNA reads TGCGCCAGCAGCTTGGGCCCCGGGACAGGAACCTACGAGCAGTACTTC.

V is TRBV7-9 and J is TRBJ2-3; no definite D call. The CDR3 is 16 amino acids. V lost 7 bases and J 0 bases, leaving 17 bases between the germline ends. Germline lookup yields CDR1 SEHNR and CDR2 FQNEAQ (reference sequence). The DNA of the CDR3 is TGTGCCAGCACCATCGTGGGGAAATTAAGCACAGATACGCAGTATTTT. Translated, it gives CASTIVGKLSTDTQYF. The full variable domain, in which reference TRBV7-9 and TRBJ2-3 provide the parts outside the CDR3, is DTGVSQNPRHKITKRGQNVTFRCDPISEHNRLYWYRQTLGQGPEFLTYFQNEAQLEKSRLLSDRFSAERPKGSFSTLEIQRTEQGDSAMYLCASTIVGKLSTDTQYFGPGTRLTVL.

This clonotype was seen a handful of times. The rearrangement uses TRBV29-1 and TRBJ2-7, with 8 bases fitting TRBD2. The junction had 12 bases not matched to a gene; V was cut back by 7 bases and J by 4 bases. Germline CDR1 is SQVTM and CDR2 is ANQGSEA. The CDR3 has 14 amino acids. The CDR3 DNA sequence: TGCAGCGCCGGGGGGGGAGGGCTCTTTTACGAGCAGTACGTC. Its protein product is CSAGGGGLFYEQYV.